This T cell receptor beta chain is from a study of vaccination and CD4 T cells after COVID-19. In the study overall: SARS-CoV-2, HCoV-NL63, HCoV-OC43 and HCoV-229E supplied the overlapping spike peptides used to stimulate cells.

Details on this clonotype: Antigen: not known.

Treatment defined: roughly 10-day PBMC culture with coronavirus spike peptide pools or control peptides (ViraFEST assay). CD4+ T cells that had been cultured provided DNA sequenced with the Oncomine TCR Beta short-read assay. MiXCR, run by TCRdb on the PCR reads, gives a single entry per CDR3 protein. The sample yields 14,000 or so distinct CDR3 sequences, 52% seen once. The V end was cut by 4 bases, the J end by 2 bases, with 8 bases between. Germline V gives CDR1 SNHLY, CDR2 FYNNEI. The CDR3 runs 13 residues. Sequencing was done on a sample of CD4+ T cells from blood, cultured in vitro. This TCR derives from a human donor who had recovered from COVID-19. This sequence joins TRBV2 and TRBJ1-2; TRBD1 is a possible D gene (6 bases). The CDR3 protein is CASSGTANYGYTF. The CDR3 DNA is TGTGCCAGCAGTGGGACAGCAAACTATGGCTACACCTTC. The full variable domain, in which reference TRBV2 and TRBJ1-2 provide the parts outside the CDR3, is EPEVTQTPSHQVTQMGQEVILRCVPISNHLYFYWYRQILGQKVEFLVSFYNNEISEKSEIFDDQFSVERPDGSNFTLKIRSTKLEDSAMYFCASSGTANYGYTFGSGTRLTVV.